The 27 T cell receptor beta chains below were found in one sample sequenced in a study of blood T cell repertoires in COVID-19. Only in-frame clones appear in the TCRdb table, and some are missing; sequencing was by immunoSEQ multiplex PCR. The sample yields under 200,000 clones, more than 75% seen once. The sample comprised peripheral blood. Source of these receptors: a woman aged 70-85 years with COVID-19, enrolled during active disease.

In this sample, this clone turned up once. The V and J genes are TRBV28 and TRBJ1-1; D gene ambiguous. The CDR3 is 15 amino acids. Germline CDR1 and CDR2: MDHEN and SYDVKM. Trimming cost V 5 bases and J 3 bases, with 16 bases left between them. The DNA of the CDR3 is TGTGCCAGCAGTCTAGGGAGCAGCGTGGACACTGAAGCTTTCTTT. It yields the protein CASSLGSSVDTEAFF.

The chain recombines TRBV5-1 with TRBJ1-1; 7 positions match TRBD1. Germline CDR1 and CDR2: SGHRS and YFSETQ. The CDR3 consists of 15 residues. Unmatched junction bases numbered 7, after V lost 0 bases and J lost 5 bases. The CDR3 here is CASSLGTGVDTEAFF. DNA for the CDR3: TGCGCCAGCAGCTTGGGCACAGGGGTCGATACTGAAGCTTTCTTT.

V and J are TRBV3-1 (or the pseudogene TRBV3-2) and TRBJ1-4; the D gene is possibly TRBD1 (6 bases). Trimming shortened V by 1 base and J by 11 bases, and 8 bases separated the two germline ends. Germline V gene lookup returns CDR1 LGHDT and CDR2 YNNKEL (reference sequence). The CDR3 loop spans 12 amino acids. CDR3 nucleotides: TGTGCCAGCAGCCAAGTCACAGGGAAACTGTTTTTT. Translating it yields CASSQVTGKLFF.

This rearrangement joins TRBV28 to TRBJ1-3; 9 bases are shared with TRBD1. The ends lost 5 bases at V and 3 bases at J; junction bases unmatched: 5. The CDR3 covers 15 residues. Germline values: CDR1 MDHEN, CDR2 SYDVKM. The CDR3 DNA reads TGTGCCAGCAGTAAAACAGGGGGCCGTGGAAACACCATATATTTT. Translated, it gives CASSKTGGRGNTIYF.

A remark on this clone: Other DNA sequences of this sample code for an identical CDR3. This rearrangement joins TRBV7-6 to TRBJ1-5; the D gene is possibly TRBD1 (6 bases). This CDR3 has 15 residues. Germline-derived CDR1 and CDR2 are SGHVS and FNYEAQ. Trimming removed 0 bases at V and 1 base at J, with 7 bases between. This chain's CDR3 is CASSLAGGSNQPQHF. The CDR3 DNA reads TGTGCCAGCAGCTTAGCTGGGGGCAGCAATCAGCCCCAGCATTTT.

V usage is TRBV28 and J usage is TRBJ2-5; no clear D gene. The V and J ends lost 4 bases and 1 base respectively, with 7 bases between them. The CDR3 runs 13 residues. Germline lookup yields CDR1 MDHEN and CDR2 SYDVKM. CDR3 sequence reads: CASSSVPQETQYF. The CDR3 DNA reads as TGTGCCAGCAGTTCGGTTCCCCAAGAGACCCAGTACTTC. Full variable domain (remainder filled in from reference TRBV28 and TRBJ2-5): DVKVTQSSRYLVKRTGEKVFLECVQDMDHENMFWYRQDPGLGLRLIYFSYDVKMKEKGDIPEGYSVSREKKERFSLILESASTNQTSMYLCASSSVPQETQYFGPGTRLLVL.

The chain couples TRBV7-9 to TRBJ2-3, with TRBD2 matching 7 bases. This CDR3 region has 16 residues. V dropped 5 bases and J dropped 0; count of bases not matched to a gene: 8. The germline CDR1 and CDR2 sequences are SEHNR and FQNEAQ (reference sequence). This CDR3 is CASSPGVGGSTDTQYF. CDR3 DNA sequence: TGTGCCAGCAGCCCTGGGGTGGGGGGGAGCACAGATACGCAGTATTTT.

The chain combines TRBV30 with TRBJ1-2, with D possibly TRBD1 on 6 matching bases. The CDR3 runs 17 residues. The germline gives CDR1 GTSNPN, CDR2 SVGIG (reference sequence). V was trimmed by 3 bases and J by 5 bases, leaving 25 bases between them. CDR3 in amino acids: CAWRRGAGGFFLYGYTF. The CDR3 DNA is TGTGCCTGGAGGCGGGGGGCAGGCGGTTTCTTCCTTTATGGCTACACCTTC.

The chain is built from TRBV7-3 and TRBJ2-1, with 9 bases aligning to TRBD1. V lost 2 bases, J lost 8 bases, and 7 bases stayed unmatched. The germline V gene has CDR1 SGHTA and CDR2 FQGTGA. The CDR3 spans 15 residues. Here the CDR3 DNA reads TGTGCCAGCAGCTTAGTACAGGGGGCACGGTATGAGCAGTTCTTC. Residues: CASSLVQGARYEQFF.

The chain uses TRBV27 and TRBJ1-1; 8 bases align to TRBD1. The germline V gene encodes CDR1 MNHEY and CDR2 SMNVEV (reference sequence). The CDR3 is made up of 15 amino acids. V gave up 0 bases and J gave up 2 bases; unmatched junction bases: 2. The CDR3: CASSLSGQVNTEAFF. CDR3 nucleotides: TGTGCCAGCAGTTTATCGGGACAGGTAAACACTGAAGCTTTCTTT.

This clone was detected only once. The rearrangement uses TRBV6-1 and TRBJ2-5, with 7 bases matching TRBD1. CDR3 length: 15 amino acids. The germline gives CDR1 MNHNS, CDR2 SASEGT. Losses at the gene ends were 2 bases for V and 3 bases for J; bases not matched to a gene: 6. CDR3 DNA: TGTGCCAGCAGTGAATATTATGACAGGGAAGAGACCCAGTACTTC. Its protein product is CASSEYYDREETQYF.

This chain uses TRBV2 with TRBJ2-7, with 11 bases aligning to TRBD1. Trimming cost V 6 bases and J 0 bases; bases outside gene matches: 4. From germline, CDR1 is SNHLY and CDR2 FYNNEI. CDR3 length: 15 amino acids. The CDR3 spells CASRRGTGGSYEQYF. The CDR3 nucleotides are TGTGCCAGCAGAAGAGGGACAGGGGGCTCCTACGAGCAGTACTTC.

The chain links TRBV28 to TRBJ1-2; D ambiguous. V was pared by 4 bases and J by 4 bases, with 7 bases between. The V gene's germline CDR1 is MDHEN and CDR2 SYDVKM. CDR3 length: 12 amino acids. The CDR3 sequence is CASSSDIYGYTF. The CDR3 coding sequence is TGTGCCAGCAGTTCCGACATCTATGGCTACACCTTC.

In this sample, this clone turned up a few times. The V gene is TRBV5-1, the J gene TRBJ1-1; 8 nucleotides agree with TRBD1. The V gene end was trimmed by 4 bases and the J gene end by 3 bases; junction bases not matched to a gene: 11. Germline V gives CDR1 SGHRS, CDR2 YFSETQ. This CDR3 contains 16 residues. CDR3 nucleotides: TGCGCCAGCAGCGTAGGACAGGGCCTGGCGTACACTGAAGCTTTCTTT. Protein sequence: CASSVGQGLAYTEAFF.

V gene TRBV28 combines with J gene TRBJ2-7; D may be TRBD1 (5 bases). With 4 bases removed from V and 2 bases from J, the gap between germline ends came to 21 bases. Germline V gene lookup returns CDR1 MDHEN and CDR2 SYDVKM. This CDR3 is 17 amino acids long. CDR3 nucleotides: TGTGCCAGCAGTTCGTACGCCAGGGCAGCCTCAACCTACGAGCAGTACTTC. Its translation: CASSSYARAASTYEQYF.

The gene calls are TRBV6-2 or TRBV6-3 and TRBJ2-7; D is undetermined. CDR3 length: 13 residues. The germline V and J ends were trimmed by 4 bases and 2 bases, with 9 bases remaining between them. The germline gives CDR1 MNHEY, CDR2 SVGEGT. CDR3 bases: TGTGCCAGCAGTTTTCGGGTAGCCTACGAGCAGTACTTC. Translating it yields CASSFRVAYEQYF.

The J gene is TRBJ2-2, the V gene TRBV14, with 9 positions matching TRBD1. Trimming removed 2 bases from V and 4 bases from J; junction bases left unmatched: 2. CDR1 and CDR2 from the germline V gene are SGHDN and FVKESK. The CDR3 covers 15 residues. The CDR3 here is CASSQMTGGTGELFF. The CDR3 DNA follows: TGTGCCAGCAGCCAAATGACAGGGGGCACCGGGGAGCTGTTTTTT.

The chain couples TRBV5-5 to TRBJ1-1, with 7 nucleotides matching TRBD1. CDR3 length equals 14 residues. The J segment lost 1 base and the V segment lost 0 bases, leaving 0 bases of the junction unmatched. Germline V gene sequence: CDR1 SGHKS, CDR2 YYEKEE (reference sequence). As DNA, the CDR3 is TGTGCCAGCAGCTTGGGGACAGGGAACACTGAAGCTTTCTTT. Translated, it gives CASSLGTGNTEAFF.

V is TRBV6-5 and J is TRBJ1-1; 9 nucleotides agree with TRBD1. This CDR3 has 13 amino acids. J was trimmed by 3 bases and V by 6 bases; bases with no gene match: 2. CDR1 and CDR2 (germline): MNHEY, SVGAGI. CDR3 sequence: CASRYRGHTEAFF. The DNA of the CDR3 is TGTGCCAGCAGGTACAGGGGGCACACTGAAGCTTTCTTT.

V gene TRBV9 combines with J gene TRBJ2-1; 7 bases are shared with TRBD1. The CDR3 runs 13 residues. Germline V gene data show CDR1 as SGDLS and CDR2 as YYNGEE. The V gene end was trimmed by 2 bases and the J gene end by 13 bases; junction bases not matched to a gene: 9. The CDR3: CASSVIQTGKQFF. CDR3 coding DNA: TGTGCCAGCAGCGTTATACAGACAGGGAAACAGTTCTTC.

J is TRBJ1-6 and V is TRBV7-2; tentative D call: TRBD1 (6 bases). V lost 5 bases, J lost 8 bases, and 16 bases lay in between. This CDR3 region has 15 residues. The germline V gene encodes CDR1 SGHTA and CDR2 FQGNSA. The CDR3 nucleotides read TGTGCCAGCAGCGCCCTGACAGGTCCTTATTCACCCCTCCACTTT. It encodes CASSALTGPYSPLHF.

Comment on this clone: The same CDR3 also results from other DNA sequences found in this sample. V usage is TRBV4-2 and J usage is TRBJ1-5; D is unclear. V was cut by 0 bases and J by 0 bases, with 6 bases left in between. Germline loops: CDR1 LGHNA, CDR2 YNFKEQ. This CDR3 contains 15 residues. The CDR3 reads CASSQDRGSNQPQHF. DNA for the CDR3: TGTGCCAGCAGCCAAGATAGAGGTAGCAATCAGCCCCAGCATTTT.

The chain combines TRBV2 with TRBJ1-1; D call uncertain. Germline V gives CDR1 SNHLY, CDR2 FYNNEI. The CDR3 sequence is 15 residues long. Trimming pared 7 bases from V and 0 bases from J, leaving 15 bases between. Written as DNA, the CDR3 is TGTGCCAGCACTCCGACCGGGGTTTTGAACACTGAAGCTTTCTTT. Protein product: CASTPTGVLNTEAFF.

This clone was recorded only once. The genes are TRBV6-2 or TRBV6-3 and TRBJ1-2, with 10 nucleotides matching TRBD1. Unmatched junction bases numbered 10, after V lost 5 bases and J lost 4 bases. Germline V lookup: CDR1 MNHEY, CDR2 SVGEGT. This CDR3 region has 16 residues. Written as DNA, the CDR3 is TGTGCCAGCAGTCCCCCTCGGGACAGGGGTATCTATGGCTACACCTTC. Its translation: CASSPPRDRGIYGYTF.

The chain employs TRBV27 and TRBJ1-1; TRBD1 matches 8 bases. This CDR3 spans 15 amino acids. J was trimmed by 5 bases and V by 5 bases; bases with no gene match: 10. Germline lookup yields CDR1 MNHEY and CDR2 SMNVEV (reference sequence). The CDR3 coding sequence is TGTGCCAGCAGTCCCGGGACAGGTTTCGTAACTGAAGCTTTCTTT. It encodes CASSPGTGFVTEAFF.

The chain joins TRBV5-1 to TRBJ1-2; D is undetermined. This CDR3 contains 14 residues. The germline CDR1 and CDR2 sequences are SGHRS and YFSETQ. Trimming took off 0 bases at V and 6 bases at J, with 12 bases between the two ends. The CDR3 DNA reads TGCGCCAGCAGCTTGGGGGCGCAGGTAAATGGCTACACCTTC. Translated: CASSLGAQVNGYTF.

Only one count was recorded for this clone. The CDR3 coding sequence is TGTGCCAGCTCACCCCTTGGCGGAGACACCATATATTTT. As protein: CASSPLGGDTIYF. The chain joins TRBV18 to TRBJ1-3; D gene ambiguous. Trimming took off 3 bases at V and 8 bases at J, with 11 bases between the two ends. Germline lookup yields CDR1 KGHSH and CDR2 LQKENI. The CDR3 length is 13 residues. Looking up the rest from reference TRBV18 and TRBJ1-3 gives the full variable domain: NAGVMQNPRHLVRRRGQEARLRCSPMKGHSHVYWYRQLPEEGLKFMVYLQKENIIDESGMPKERFSAEFPKEGPSILRIQQVVRGDSAAYFCASSPLGGDTIYFGEGSWLTVV.